These T cell receptor beta chains were read from a single sample in a study of blood T cells in healthy people across ages. TCRdb reanalysed the 5' RACE reads using MiXCR and keeps one entry per CDR3 protein. The sample records some 800,000 distinct CDR3 sequences, roughly 44% being singletons. Material for sequencing was blood. Receptor source: a man between 60 and 75 years old in good health. CDR3s include the opening cysteine and the closing phenylalanine or tryptophan. D genes are given only for firm matches. Clone size is stated in some rows and not others, as once, few, many or a class when expanded.

D gene: -; V gene: TRBV6-1; J gene: TRBJ2-7; clone size: -; CDR3 protein: CASSEGGANYEQYF; CDR3 DNA: TGTGCCAGCAGTGAAGGCGGGGCTAACTACGAGCAGTACTTC
D gene: -; V gene: TRBV20-1; J gene: TRBJ2-7; clone size: -; CDR3 protein: CSARYDNEQYF; CDR3 DNA: TGCAGTGCTAGGTACGACAATGAGCAGTACTTC
D gene: -; V gene: TRBV20-1; J gene: TRBJ1-5; clone size: -; CDR3 protein: CSARVGSTQPQHF; CDR3 DNA: TGCAGTGCTAGAGTCGGCAGTACCCAGCCCCAGCATTTT
D gene: -; V gene: TRBV29-1; J gene: TRBJ2-1; clone size: many; CDR3 protein: CSVGALRNEQFF; CDR3 DNA: TGCAGCGTTGGGGCCCTTCGCAATGAGCAGTTCTTC
D gene: -; V gene: TRBV28; J gene: TRBJ2-7; clone size: few; CDR3 protein: CASSFPPGRSYEQYF; CDR3 DNA: TGTGCCAGCAGTTTTCCGCCTGGACGGTCCTACGAGCAGTACTTC
D gene: TRBD2; V gene: TRBV6-5; J gene: TRBJ2-3; clone size: -; CDR3 protein: CASRQGLAGADTQYF; CDR3 DNA: TGTGCCAGCCGCCAGGGACTAGCGGGGGCAGATACGCAGTATTTT
D gene: TRBD1; V gene: TRBV29-1; J gene: TRBJ2-7; clone size: -; CDR3 protein: CSVTTGGTEQYF; CDR3 DNA: TGCAGCGTTACAACAGGGGGCACCGAGCAGTACTTC
D gene: -; V gene: TRBV5-1; J gene: TRBJ2-5; clone size: few; CDR3 protein: CASSSTGTQETQYF; CDR3 DNA: TGCGCCAGCAGCTCTACAGGAACCCAAGAGACCCAGTACTTC
D gene: -; V gene: TRBV11-2; J gene: TRBJ2-4; clone size: few; CDR3 protein: CASSGSSPGSHLAKNIQYF; CDR3 DNA: TGTGCCAGCAGCGGGAGCAGTCCGGGCTCCCACCTAGCCAAAAACATTCAGTACTTC
D gene: -; V gene: TRBV2; J gene: TRBJ1-5; clone size: -; CDR3 protein: CASSVEGHSNQPQHF; CDR3 DNA: TGTGCCAGCAGTGTGGAGGGGCATAGCAATCAGCCCCAGCATTTT
D gene: -; V gene: TRBV4-3; J gene: TRBJ2-1; clone size: -; CDR3 protein: CASSQDVHFDNEQFF; CDR3 DNA: TGCGCCAGCAGCCAAGATGTCCACTTCGACAATGAGCAGTTCTTC
D gene: -; V gene: TRBV4-3; J gene: TRBJ2-7; clone size: -; CDR3 protein: CAWTIGGNYEQYF; CDR3 DNA: TGCGCCTGGACTATTGGGGGGAACTACGAGCAGTACTTC
D gene: -; V gene: TRBV6-2/TRBV6-3; J gene: TRBJ1-6; clone size: -; CDR3 protein: CASKDSNSPLHF; CDR3 DNA: TGTGCCAGCAAGGACAGTAATTCACCCCTCCACTTT
D gene: -; V gene: TRBV7-2; J gene: TRBJ1-2; clone size: -; CDR3 protein: CASSPRRSHYGYTF; CDR3 DNA: TGTGCCAGCAGCCCACGTCGTAGCCACTATGGCTACACCTTC
D gene: -; V gene: TRBV20-1; J gene: TRBJ2-7; clone size: many; CDR3 protein: CSVGLGLSYEQYF; CDR3 DNA: TGCAGTGTAGGGTTGGGGCTCTCCTACGAGCAGTACTTC
D gene: -; V gene: TRBV6-2/TRBV6-3; J gene: TRBJ1-5; clone size: -; CDR3 protein: CASSSTGSGPGNQPQHF; CDR3 DNA: TGTGCCAGCAGTTCCACCGGGTCGGGCCCGGGCAATCAGCCCCAGCATTTT
D gene: -; V gene: TRBV20-1; J gene: TRBJ1-1; clone size: -; CDR3 protein: CSARSRYTGAVSTEAFF; CDR3 DNA: TGCAGTGCTAGATCCCGATATACGGGGGCGGTGAGCACTGAAGCTTTCTTT
D gene: TRBD2; V gene: TRBV2; J gene: TRBJ2-7; clone size: few; CDR3 protein: CASSEVGGDYEQYF; CDR3 DNA: TGTGCCAGCAGTGAAGTCGGGGGGGACTACGAGCAGTACTTC
D gene: -; V gene: TRBV5-1; J gene: TRBJ1-2; clone size: -; CDR3 protein: CASSLEVVGLGGYTF; CDR3 DNA: TGCGCCAGCAGCTTGGAAGTGGTGGGGCTGGGCGGCTACACCTTC
D gene: -; V gene: TRBV3-1; J gene: TRBJ2-5; clone size: -; CDR3 protein: CASSHYGEAETQYF; CDR3 DNA: TGTGCCAGCAGCCACTACGGAGAAGCGGAGACCCAGTACTTC
D gene: -; V gene: TRBV18; J gene: TRBJ2-7; clone size: -; CDR3 protein: CASSPRTESSYEQYF; CDR3 DNA: TGTGCCAGCTCACCCAGGACAGAGAGCTCCTACGAGCAGTACTTC
D gene: -; V gene: TRBV12-3/TRBV12-4; J gene: TRBJ1-5; clone size: few; CDR3 protein: CASSYSGQDNQPQHF; CDR3 DNA: TGTGCCAGCAGTTACTCGGGGCAGGACAATCAGCCCCAGCATTTT
D gene: -; V gene: TRBV6-1; J gene: TRBJ2-3; clone size: -; CDR3 protein: CASSGNSDTQYF; CDR3 DNA: TGTGCCAGCAGTGGGAACTCGGATACGCAGTATTTT
D gene: TRBD2; V gene: TRBV5-1; J gene: TRBJ2-7; clone size: -; CDR3 protein: CATAGLAGGSSYNEQYF; CDR3 DNA: TGCGCCACTGCGGGACTAGCGGGGGGTAGCTCCTACAATGAGCAGTACTTC
D gene: -; V gene: TRBV20-1; J gene: TRBJ1-2; clone size: -; CDR3 protein: CSASLGGTLEGYTF; CDR3 DNA: TGCAGTGCTAGTCTTGGCGGAACCCTTGAGGGCTACACCTTC
D gene: -; V gene: TRBV7-7; J gene: TRBJ2-1; clone size: -; CDR3 protein: CASSVWGADEQFF; CDR3 DNA: TGTGCCAGCAGCGTATGGGGGGCAGATGAGCAGTTCTTC
D gene: -; V gene: TRBV6-2/TRBV6-3; J gene: TRBJ2-7; clone size: many; CDR3 protein: CASRPTGTYEQYF; CDR3 DNA: TGTGCCAGCAGGCCAACCGGGACCTACGAGCAGTACTTC
D gene: -; V gene: TRBV30; J gene: TRBJ2-5; clone size: many; CDR3 protein: CAWSQDAVSPQETQYF; CDR3 DNA: TGTGCCTGGAGCCAAGATGCGGTGTCCCCGCAAGAGACCCAGTACTTC
D gene: -; V gene: TRBV18; J gene: TRBJ1-2; clone size: -; CDR3 protein: CASSPRTGLDGYTF; CDR3 DNA: TGTGCCAGCTCACCGCGCACAGGGTTGGATGGCTACACCTTC
D gene: -; V gene: TRBV7-2; J gene: TRBJ2-6; clone size: few; CDR3 protein: CASSLASRTGANVLTF; CDR3 DNA: TGTGCCAGCAGCTTAGCCTCCCGGACTGGGGCCAACGTCCTGACTTTC
D gene: -; V gene: TRBV2; J gene: TRBJ1-4; clone size: -; CDR3 protein: CASSDYNEKLFF; CDR3 DNA: TGTGCCAGCAGTGATTATAATGAAAAACTGTTTTTT